This is a list of T cell receptor beta chains from one sample in a study of blood T cells in healthy people across ages. TCRdb analysed the 5' RACE reads with MiXCR anew, one entry per CDR3 protein. The sample records under 2 million distinct CDR3 sequences, about 32% being singletons. Sequencing input: blood. Every receptor here comes from a woman in her twenties or thirties in good health. Both conserved end residues are trimmed from each CDR3.

TRBV12-3/TRBV12-4 | ASSTGLHTQY
TRBV12-3/TRBV12-4 | ASTGDRVVGELF
TRBV18 | ASSPGRLETALYNEQF
TRBV5-1 | ASSLDRGLEAF
TRBV13 | ASSSRRDAYPYEQY
TRBV28 | ASSFERGTYNEQF
TRBV29-1 | SVGTGYFEQF
TRBV5-1 | ASSFGQGVTDAQY
TRBV4-1 | ASSQVPGLDGYT
TRBV28 | ASSGQGRAQY
TRBV11-2 | ASSLASPRLSTDTQY
TRBV6-1 | ASSRYRTVKQETQY
TRBV18 | ASSPSPGLSSYEQY
TRBV7-9 | ASRRFFRLASSSYNEQF
TRBV5-4 | ASSLETRPDTQY
TRBV4-1 | ASSQAGMDYEQY
TRBV2 | ASSYQGGMAPLH
TRBV11-1 | ASSLSFMNEQY
TRBV29-1 | SAPGQGSGYT
TRBV9 | ASSEDYEGTQY
TRBV4-2 | ASSQLGIALSSYNEQF
TRBV5-1 | ASNSYGLALDEQF
TRBV6-4 | VSSPSDTQY
TRBV10-3 | AISGAGIDHEQY
TRBV30 | AWSPRDRVREQY
TRBV6-1 | ATLDRGHTDTQY
TRBV4-2 | ASSQDEGSPLH
TRBV20-1 | SATIGGVGIMGKNIQY
TRBV14 | ASSPRGMSTDTQY
TRBV6-2/TRBV6-3 | ASSQGGSTDRQY
TRBV28 | ASSTGPLRSYEQY
TRBV7-9 | ASSPTGGSETQY
TRBV6-1 | ASSEAPDRRGGYT
TRBV20-1 | SVDGTVNTEAF
TRBV5-1 | ASRRDRQETQY
TRBV29-1 | SVEGKSIQY
TRBV29-1 | SVGTASKETQY
TRBV10-1 | ASSAGGGATQY
TRBV6-2/TRBV6-3 | ASRLPGITEAF
TRBV19 | ASSRSTGDNQPQH
TRBV12-3/TRBV12-4 | ASSLALGSQETQY
TRBV2 | ASSVQGSSNQPQH
TRBV27 | ASTPIGALGEETQY
TRBV20-1 | SAREGLPGNIQY
TRBV6-1 | ASRAGDASNQPQH
TRBV12-3/TRBV12-4 | ASSLWRGTSGAFTDTQY
TRBV20-1 | SARVGHPNTEAF
TRBV27 | ASSPRTGRGQPQH
TRBV6-6 | ASSLTGGSGTYEQY
TRBV4-1 | ASSLKQGAGGSPLH
TRBV20-1 | SATEVATLETQY
TRBV2 | ASSKGLAGTSDTQY
TRBV9 | ASSAHFQGLAKNIQY
TRBV4-1 | ASSPSQTGSGSEQY
TRBV29-1 | SALYTDTQY